The rows below give T cell receptor beta chains drawn from one sample of a study of OX40 agonist ivuxolimab in advanced cancers. Profiling relied on immunoSEQ multiplex PCR, and the TCRdb table lists in-frame clones only, not all of them. Here the sample spans nearly 25,000 clones, over 65% being singletons. This sample comprised CD4+ or CD8+ T cells sorted from blood, obtained in a trial of the OX40 agonist ivuxolimab. The receptors were sampled from an adult with an advanced solid tumor such as melanoma, head and neck, liver or kidney cancer. Both conserved end residues are part of each CDR3. Fields, in order: clone size, J gene, D gene, V gene, CDR3 DNA, CDR3 protein. D genes are given only for firm matches. For some rows the clone size is stated as once, few or many, or as a class when expanded; others skip it.

abundance: -; j_gene: TRBJ1-1; d_gene: TRBD1; v_gene: TRBV27; CDR3nt: TGTGCCAGCAGTTTTACAGGGGCGCGCACTGAAGCTTTCTTT; CDR3aa: CASSFTGARTEAFF
abundance: -; j_gene: TRBJ2-1; d_gene: TRBD1; v_gene: TRBV18; CDR3nt: TGTGCCAGCTCACGAAAGCTACTGACAGGGAATGAGCAGTTCTTC; CDR3aa: CASSRKLLTGNEQFF
abundance: -; j_gene: TRBJ2-7; d_gene: TRBD1; v_gene: TRBV2; CDR3nt: TGTGCCAGCAGGGCCCGGGACAGGGGGACCTACGAGCAGTACTTC; CDR3aa: CASRARDRGTYEQYF
abundance: -; j_gene: TRBJ2-3; d_gene: TRBD1; v_gene: TRBV5-4; CDR3nt: TGTGCCAGCAGGACAGGGGGCGCAACAGATACGCAGTATTTT; CDR3aa: CASRTGGATDTQYF
abundance: -; j_gene: TRBJ1-2; d_gene: -; v_gene: TRBV5-6; CDR3nt: TGTGCCAGCACCCTGGGGGGTGGTGGCTACACCTTC; CDR3aa: CASTLGGGGYTF
abundance: -; j_gene: TRBJ1-4; d_gene: -; v_gene: TRBV19; CDR3nt: TGTGCCAGTAGTATGGTGGCTCGGGAAAAACTGTTTTTT; CDR3aa: CASSMVAREKLFF
abundance: once; j_gene: TRBJ2-5; d_gene: -; v_gene: TRBV19; CDR3nt: TGTGCCAGTAGTATAGATCGTGGCGCGCAGGAGACCCAGTACTTC; CDR3aa: CASSIDRGAQETQYF
abundance: -; j_gene: TRBJ1-4; d_gene: TRBD1; v_gene: TRBV28; CDR3nt: TGTGCCAGCAGCGGGACAGGGGCTAATGAAAAACTGTTTTTT; CDR3aa: CASSGTGANEKLFF
abundance: once; j_gene: TRBJ1-2; d_gene: -; v_gene: TRBV2; CDR3nt: TGTGCCAGCAGTGACGGCAGGGTTTACGGCTACACCTTC; CDR3aa: CASSDGRVYGYTF
abundance: -; j_gene: TRBJ2-1; d_gene: -; v_gene: TRBV2; CDR3nt: TGTGCCAGCAGTGAGGTGGGCGATGAGCAGTTCTTC; CDR3aa: CASSEVGDEQFF
abundance: -; j_gene: TRBJ2-1; d_gene: -; v_gene: TRBV4-3; CDR3nt: TGCGCCAGCAGCCAAGATAGGATGAGCGGCAATGAGCAGTTCTTC; CDR3aa: CASSQDRMSGNEQFF
abundance: -; j_gene: TRBJ2-7; d_gene: TRBD1; v_gene: TRBV18; CDR3nt: TGTGCCAGCTGTCGGGCAGGGGGCTACGAGCAGTACTTC; CDR3aa: CASCRAGGYEQYF
abundance: -; j_gene: TRBJ2-3; d_gene: TRBD2; v_gene: TRBV4-2; CDR3nt: TGTGCCAGCAGCCGCGGGACTAGCGGGGGTAGCACAGATACGCAGTATTTT; CDR3aa: CASSRGTSGGSTDTQYF
abundance: few; j_gene: TRBJ2-2; d_gene: TRBD1; v_gene: TRBV2; CDR3nt: TGTGCCAGCAGGGGGACAGGGGCCGGGGAGCTGTTTTTT; CDR3aa: CASRGTGAGELFF
abundance: -; j_gene: TRBJ2-3; d_gene: TRBD2; v_gene: TRBV5-4; CDR3nt: TGTGCCAGCACCCTGGACGCGGGGGGGGCCTGGGATACGCAGTATTTT; CDR3aa: CASTLDAGGAWDTQYF
abundance: -; j_gene: TRBJ2-6; d_gene: -; v_gene: TRBV7-3; CDR3nt: TGTGCCAGCAGCGTCGGGAGTTACTCTGGGGCCAACGTCCTGACTTTC; CDR3aa: CASSVGSYSGANVLTF
abundance: -; j_gene: TRBJ1-5; d_gene: -; v_gene: TRBV5-5; CDR3nt: TGTGCCAGCAGCTGGAGGGTCTTCGGGAGCAATCAGCCCCAGCATTTT; CDR3aa: CASSWRVFGSNQPQHF
abundance: -; j_gene: TRBJ1-6; d_gene: -; v_gene: TRBV4-3; CDR3nt: TGCGCCAGCAGCCAAGATAGGAGGGCACCCCTCCACTTT; CDR3aa: CASSQDRRAPLHF
abundance: -; j_gene: TRBJ2-6; d_gene: -; v_gene: TRBV28; CDR3nt: TGTGCCTCGGCGGGGGCGCTGGCTGGGGCCAACGTCCTGACTTTC; CDR3aa: CASAGALAGANVLTF
abundance: few; j_gene: TRBJ1-2; d_gene: -; v_gene: TRBV4-2; CDR3nt: TGTGCCAGCAGCCAGGTGGGGGGGGATGGCTACACCTTC; CDR3aa: CASSQVGGDGYTF
abundance: -; j_gene: TRBJ1-3; d_gene: -; v_gene: TRBV6-1; CDR3nt: TGTGCCAGCAGTGAACAGGGGGGAAACACCATATATTTT; CDR3aa: CASSEQGGNTIYF
abundance: few; j_gene: TRBJ1-2; d_gene: -; v_gene: TRBV4-1; CDR3nt: TGCGCCAGCAGCCGGGGGGCAGTATATGGCTACACCTTC; CDR3aa: CASSRGAVYGYTF
abundance: -; j_gene: TRBJ1-2; d_gene: -; v_gene: TRBV4-1; CDR3nt: TGCGCCAGCAGCCAAGAATCGGGGGACCCGCGGGCTTATGGCTACACCTTC; CDR3aa: CASSQESGDPRAYGYTF